The sequence of this TCR beta chain was determined in a study of read filtering for tumor transcriptome and immune sequencing. Molecular barcoded adaptors covering alpha/delta and beta/gamma chains were used on 400 to 450 ng RNA. TCRdb redid the calling of the reads with MiXCR, one entry per CDR3 protein. The sample holds some 130,000 distinct CDR3 sequences, 10% to 15% seen once. The junction had 6 bases not matched to a gene; V was cut back by 4 bases and J by 4 bases. The CDR3 has 17 amino acids. Germline CDR1 and CDR2: SGHAT and FQNNGV. This clonotype was observed a handful of times. The chain employs TRBV11-2 and TRBJ2-2; 13 positions agree with TRBD2. The TCR originated in a donor at least 40 years old with multiple myeloma. The source material was a population of CD138-negative cells sorted from bone marrow. CDR3: CASSSFGLAGVTGELFF. The CDR3, as DNA: TGTGCCAGCAGCTCCTTCGGACTAGCGGGGGTCACCGGGGAGCTGTTTTTT.